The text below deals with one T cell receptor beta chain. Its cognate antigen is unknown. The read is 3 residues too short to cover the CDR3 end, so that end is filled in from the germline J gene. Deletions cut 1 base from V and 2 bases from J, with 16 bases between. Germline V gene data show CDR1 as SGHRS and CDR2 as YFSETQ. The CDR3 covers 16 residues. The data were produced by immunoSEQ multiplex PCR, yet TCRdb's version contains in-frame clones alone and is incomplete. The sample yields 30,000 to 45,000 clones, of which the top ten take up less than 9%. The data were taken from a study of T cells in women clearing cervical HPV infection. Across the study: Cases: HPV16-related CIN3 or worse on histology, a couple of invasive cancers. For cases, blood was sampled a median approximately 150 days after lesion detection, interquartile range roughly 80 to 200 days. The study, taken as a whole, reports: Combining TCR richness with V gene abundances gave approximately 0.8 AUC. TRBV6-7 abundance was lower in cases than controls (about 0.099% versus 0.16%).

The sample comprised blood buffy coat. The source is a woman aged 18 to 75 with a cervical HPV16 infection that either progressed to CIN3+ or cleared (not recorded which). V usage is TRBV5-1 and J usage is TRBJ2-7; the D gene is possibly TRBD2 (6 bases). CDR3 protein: CASSLSREKRAYEQYF. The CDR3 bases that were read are TGCGCCAGCAGCTTGAGCCGAGAAAAGCGGGCCTACGAG. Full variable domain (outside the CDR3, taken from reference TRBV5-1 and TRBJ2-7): KAGVTQTPRYLIKTRGQQVTLSCSPISGHRSVSWYQQTPGQGLQFLFEYFSETQRNKGNFPGRFSGRQFSNSRSEMNVSTLELGDSALYLCASSLSREKRAYEQYFGPGTRLTVT.